A single sample gave rise to the 29 T cell receptor beta chains below, sequenced in a study of ipilimumab plus nivolumab after autologous stem cell transplantation. This table comes from immunoSEQ multiplex PCR, and its TCRdb copy is limited to in-frame clones, with some not included. Of some 3,400 clones in the sample, roughly nine tenths were seen once. Source: PBMCs, taken in a trial of ipilimumab plus nivolumab as post-transplant consolidation. The receptors were sampled from a male donor with multiple myeloma.

The CDR3 reads CASSLGGGFRKGNTIYF. Here the CDR3 DNA reads TGTGCCAGCAGTTTGGGCGGGGGATTCAGGAAGGGAAACACCATATATTTT. The chain links TRBV28 to TRBJ1-3; D is possibly TRBD1 (5 bases). The V gene lost 3 bases and the J gene lost 4 bases, with 19 bases spanning the gap. This CDR3 comprises 17 residues. The germline CDR1 and CDR2 sequences are MDHEN and SYDVKM.

The V call is TRBV27, the J call TRBJ2-1; D uncertain. The CDR3 covers 11 residues. Between the trimmed V and J ends, which lost 6 bases and 6 bases, there was a span of 6 bases. Germline CDR1 is MNHEY and CDR2 is SMNVEV (reference sequence). The CDR3 coding sequence is TGTGCCAGCAGACGCGTCAATGAGCAGTTCTTC. This translates into CASRRVNEQFF.

The chain employs TRBV30 and TRBJ1-2; unclear D gene. V was clipped by 2 bases and J by 2 bases, with 9 bases between them. The germline CDR1 and CDR2 sequences are GTSNPN and SVGIG (reference sequence). This CDR3 has 13 residues. The CDR3 is CAWSLQRNYGYTF. In DNA, the CDR3 is TGTGCCTGGAGTTTACAGAGAAACTATGGCTACACCTTC.

This chain joins TRBV9 and TRBJ2-7, with unresolved D. Germline-derived CDR1 and CDR2 are SGDLS and YYNGEE. V was pared by 0 bases and J by 5 bases, with 9 bases between. The CDR3 totals 13 residues. CDR3 sequence: CASSVGAENEQYF. The CDR3 region has the DNA TGTGCCAGCAGCGTAGGTGCAGAAAACGAGCAGTACTTC.

The genes are TRBV28 and TRBJ2-1, with 8 bases matching TRBD2. Germline loops: CDR1 MDHEN, CDR2 SYDVKM. V was pared by 3 bases and J by 5 bases, with 9 bases of the junction left unmatched. This CDR3 has 16 residues. The CDR3 DNA reads as TGTGCCAGCAGTTTGATCCGGACTAGCACGAACAATGAGCAGTTCTTC. This sequence encodes CASSLIRTSTNNEQFF. Looking up the rest from reference TRBV28 and TRBJ2-1 gives the full variable domain: DVKVTQSSRYLVKRTGEKVFLECVQDMDHENMFWYRQDPGLGLRLIYFSYDVKMKEKGDIPEGYSVSREKKERFSLILESASTNQTSMYLCASSLIRTSTNNEQFFGPGTRLTVL.

This rearrangement joins TRBV7-9 to TRBJ1-4, with 10 bases fitting TRBD1. Trimming cost V 3 bases and J 14 bases; bases outside gene matches: 6. CDR3 size: 13 residues. Germline-derived CDR1 and CDR2 are SEHNR and FQNEAQ (reference sequence). Written as DNA, the CDR3 is TGTGCCAGCAGCTTCGGGACAGGGGAACGGCTGTTTTTT. Encoded protein: CASSFGTGERLFF. Full variable domain (remainder filled in from reference TRBV7-9 and TRBJ1-4): DTGVSQNPRHKITKRGQNVTFRCDPISEHNRLYWYRQTLGQGPEFLTYFQNEAQLEKSRLLSDRFSAERPKGSFSTLEIQRTEQGDSAMYLCASSFGTGERLFFGSGTQLSVL.

The V and J genes are TRBV19 and TRBJ1-1; perhaps TRBD1 as D (5 bases). V was clipped by 2 bases and J by 1 base, with 11 bases between them. The CDR3 spans 15 residues. Germline loops: CDR1 LNHDA, CDR2 SQIVND (reference sequence). CDR3: CASSINSGGNTEAFF. CDR3 DNA: TGTGCCAGTAGTATAAACAGCGGGGGGAACACTGAAGCTTTCTTT.

The chain links TRBV10-2 to TRBJ2-1; TRBD2 matches at 10 bases. This CDR3 spans 14 amino acids. The junction had 8 bases not matched to a gene; V was cut back by 10 bases and J by 5 bases. In germline, CDR1 is WSHSY, CDR2 SAAADI. The CDR3 region is CATGAGGPNNEQFF. Here the CDR3 DNA reads TGCGCCACAGGAGCGGGAGGGCCGAACAATGAGCAGTTCTTC.

The CDR3 is CASSQEGIAGESGNEQYF. In nucleotides, the CDR3 is TGTGCCAGCAGCCAAGAGGGGATAGCGGGAGAGTCGGGTAACGAGCAGTACTTC. The V gene is TRBV4-2, the J gene TRBJ2-7, with 9 bases matching TRBD2. The V segment lost 0 bases and the J segment 5 bases; nucleotides outside the gene matches: 14. Germline V lookup: CDR1 LGHNA, CDR2 YNFKEQ. This CDR3 region has 18 residues.

The chain has TRBV27 and TRBJ2-7; 9 bases map to TRBD2. The CDR3 consists of 16 residues. Germline CDR1 and CDR2: MNHEY and SMNVEV (reference sequence). The V gene end was trimmed by 5 bases and the J gene end by 4 bases; junction bases not matched to a gene: 12. The CDR3 DNA reads TGTGCCAGCAGTCCCCTTCTAGCGGGAAGACAATACGAGCAGTACTTC. It codes for CASSPLLAGRQYEQYF.

The chain combines TRBV6-4 with TRBJ2-3; TRBD2 matches at 7 bases. V gave up 2 bases and J gave up 2 bases; unmatched junction bases: 4. The CDR3 runs to 15 residues. Germline CDR1 MRHNA, CDR2 SNTAGT. Here the CDR3 reads CASSDRAGPTDTQYF. The CDR3 DNA reads TGTGCCAGCAGTGACAGAGCGGGGCCCACAGATACGCAGTATTTT.

This sequence joins TRBV2 and TRBJ1-4; the D gene is possibly TRBD1 (5 bases). Germline CDR1 reads SNHLY; CDR2 reads FYNNEI. V was shortened by 3 bases and J by 8 bases, with 13 bases between the two germline ends. This CDR3 has 14 residues. As DNA, the CDR3 is TGTGCCAGCAGTGATGTGGGGGTAGGCGAAAAACTGTTTTTT. Its protein is CASSDVGVGEKLFF.

The chain's CDR3 is CSVDSGSYEQYF. CDR3 sequence (DNA): TGCAGCGTTGATAGCGGCTCCTACGAGCAGTACTTC. The chain has TRBV29-1 and TRBJ2-7, with a tentative D call TRBD2 (6 bases). There are 12 residues in the CDR3. Germline V CDR1 and CDR2: SQVTM, ANQGSEA. Trimming shortened V by 3 bases and J by 0 bases, and 6 bases separated the two germline ends.

The rearrangement uses TRBV28 and TRBJ2-7; the D is unclear. Per the germline V gene, CDR1 is MDHEN and CDR2 is SYDVKM. The CDR3 extends over 16 amino acids. Trimming stripped 3 bases from V and 0 bases from J, with 15 bases between. The CDR3 nucleotides read TGTGCCAGCAGTTTTATCACAGACTCAAGCTCCTACGAGCAGTACTTC. Amino acid sequence: CASSFITDSSSYEQYF.

The chain recombines TRBV9 with TRBJ2-1, with 11 bases identical to TRBD2. The ends lost 5 bases at V and 5 bases at J; junction bases unmatched: 6. This CDR3 is built from 15 residues. Germline V gene data show CDR1 as SGDLS and CDR2 as YYNGEE. CDR3 protein: CASSPGGLADNEQFF. For the CDR3, the DNA is TGTGCCAGCAGTCCAGGGGGACTAGCGGACAATGAGCAGTTCTTC.

Written as DNA, the CDR3 is TGTGCCAGCAGCGTCTCTACGGGACTAGCGGGATACAATGAGCAGTTCTTC. It specifies CASSVSTGLAGYNEQFF. The chain combines TRBV9 with TRBJ2-1; 13 bases match TRBD2. CDR3 length: 17 residues. In germline, CDR1 is SGDLS, CDR2 YYNGEE. Losses at the gene ends were 2 bases for V and 4 bases for J; bases not matched to a gene: 6.

The V and J genes are TRBV28 and TRBJ2-2; TRBD1 aligns across 9 bases. There are 15 residues in the CDR3. Losses at the gene ends were 7 bases for V and 6 bases for J; bases not matched to a gene: 9. Germline CDR1 and CDR2: MDHEN and SYDVKM. This chain's CDR3 is CASIQGGQGSGELFF. Here the CDR3 DNA reads TGTGCCAGCATCCAAGGAGGACAGGGGTCCGGGGAGCTGTTTTTT. The variable domain in full, completed from reference TRBV28 and TRBJ2-2, reads DVKVTQSSRYLVKRTGEKVFLECVQDMDHENMFWYRQDPGLGLRLIYFSYDVKMKEKGDIPEGYSVSREKKERFSLILESASTNQTSMYLCASIQGGQGSGELFFGEGSRLTVL.

The V call is TRBV4-1, the J call TRBJ2-3, with D uncertain. The CDR3 loop spans 12 amino acids. Trimming stripped 1 base from V and 8 bases from J, with 7 bases between. Germline CDR1 and CDR2: MGHRA and YSYEKL. The CDR3 DNA is TGCGCCAGCAGCCAAGCCACGGGTACGCAGTATTTT. Its translation is CASSQATGTQYF.

V and J are TRBV18 and TRBJ1-1; TRBD1 agrees at 7 bases. CDR1 is KGHSH and CDR2 is LQKENI in the germline V gene. The CDR3 is made up of 13 amino acids. V was pared by 6 bases and J by 1 base, with 2 bases of the junction left unmatched. Written as DNA, the CDR3 is TGTGCCAGCTCTACAGGGGAGAACACTGAAGCTTTCTTT. Protein sequence: CASSTGENTEAFF. Full variable domain (remainder filled in from reference TRBV18 and TRBJ1-1): NAGVMQNPRHLVRRRGQEARLRCSPMKGHSHVYWYRQLPEEGLKFMVYLQKENIIDESGMPKERFSAEFPKEGPSILRIQQVVRGDSAAYFCASSTGENTEAFFGQGTRLTVV.

V gene TRBV7-6 combines with J gene TRBJ1-4; weak D call: TRBD1 (5 bases). Germline CDR1 SGHVS, CDR2 FNYEAQ. V was cut by 5 bases and J by 3 bases, with 13 bases left in between. The CDR3 length is 15 residues. The CDR3 loop is CASSPQTAANEKLFF. CDR3 bases: TGTGCCAGCAGCCCTCAGACAGCAGCTAATGAAAAACTGTTTTTT. The whole variable domain, filled in from reference TRBV7-6 and TRBJ1-4, reads GAGVSQSPRYKVTKRGQDVALRCDPISGHVSLYWYRQALGQGPEFLTYFNYEAQQDKSGLPNDRFSAERPEGSISTLTIQRTEQRDSAMYRCASSPQTAANEKLFFGSGTQLSVL.

The chain employs TRBV5-4 and TRBJ2-5; 12 positions match TRBD2. Trimming cost V 4 bases and J 3 bases; bases outside gene matches: 10. The length of the CDR3 is 17 residues. CDR1 is SGHNT and CDR2 is YYREEE in the germline V gene (reference sequence). The CDR3 bases are TGTGCCAGCAGCCGAGCAGGGAGGACTAGCGGGAAAGAGACCCAGTACTTC. Amino acids: CASSRAGRTSGKETQYF.

V usage is TRBV30 and J usage is TRBJ2-3; 7 bases are a match to TRBD1. CDR3 length: 12 amino acids. Unmatched junction bases numbered 2, after V lost 4 bases and J lost 4 bases. The germline CDR1 and CDR2 sequences are GTSNPN and SVGIG (reference sequence). The CDR3 reads CAWIQGADTQYF. For the CDR3, the DNA is TGTGCCTGGATTCAGGGGGCAGATACGCAGTATTTT.

The J gene is TRBJ2-1, the V gene TRBV9; TRBD2 matches 10 bases. The J segment lost 6 bases and the V segment lost 0 bases, leaving 3 bases of the junction unmatched. Germline V gene sequence: CDR1 SGDLS, CDR2 YYNGEE. The CDR3 is 15 residues long. The DNA for the CDR3 is TGTGCCAGCAGCGTAGCGGGACTAGCGCGCAATGAGCAGTTCTTC. It codes for CASSVAGLARNEQFF.

This clone was detected only once. The V call is TRBV10-2, the J call TRBJ2-7; D tentatively fits TRBD1 or TRBD2 (5 bases each). Germline assignment: CDR1 WSHSY and CDR2 SAAADI. V lost 4 bases to trimming and J lost 3 bases, with 13 bases between them. The CDR3 consists of 14 residues. The CDR3: CASSVDSRDYEQYF. The DNA for the CDR3 is TGCGCCAGCAGTGTAGACAGTCGGGACTACGAGCAGTACTTC.

The chain combines TRBV28 with TRBJ2-7, with 7 nucleotides matching TRBD1. The CDR3 length is 16 residues. The V gene end was trimmed by 5 bases and the J gene end by 4 bases; junction bases not matched to a gene: 14. Germline V gives CDR1 MDHEN, CDR2 SYDVKM. The CDR3 DNA reads TGTGCCAGCAGTCCCCCCGCCGGGACAGCTAAATACGAGCAGTACTTC. Translating it yields CASSPPAGTAKYEQYF. The full variable domain, completed using reference TRBV28 and TRBJ2-7, is DVKVTQSSRYLVKRTGEKVFLECVQDMDHENMFWYRQDPGLGLRLIYFSYDVKMKEKGDIPEGYSVSREKKERFSLILESASTNQTSMYLCASSPPAGTAKYEQYFGPGTRLTVT.

This chain uses TRBV6-5 with TRBJ2-1, with TRBD2 identical over 9 bases. The CDR3 runs 15 residues. V lost 8 bases, J lost 2 bases, and 7 bases stayed unmatched. Looked up from germline, CDR1 is MNHEY and CDR2 is SVGAGI. CDR3 in DNA: TGTGCCAGCGGATCTGCGGGAGGGACCTACAATGAGCAGTTCTTC. Its protein is CASGSAGGTYNEQFF.

The chain joins TRBV19 to TRBJ2-3; either TRBD1 or TRBD2 may fit D (5 bases each). CDR1 and CDR2 (germline): LNHDA, SQIVND (reference sequence). There are 14 residues in the CDR3. Trimming took 5 bases from V and 2 from J, leaving 11 bases between them. The DNA for the CDR3 is TGTGCCAGTAGTCCCTCCGGGGCCACAGATACGCAGTATTTT. It translates to CASSPSGATDTQYF.

The rearrangement uses TRBV9 and TRBJ2-3; TRBD1 matches 11 bases. This CDR3 region has 15 residues. Germline-derived CDR1 and CDR2 are SGDLS and YYNGEE. The V gene end was trimmed by 4 bases and the J gene end by 5 bases; junction bases not matched to a gene: 6. CDR3: CASSPRTGGIDTQYF. As DNA, the CDR3 is TGTGCCAGCAGCCCCCGGACAGGGGGCATAGATACGCAGTATTTT.

V gene TRBV28 combines with J gene TRBJ2-7; D is perhaps TRBD1 (6 bases). The length of the CDR3 is 12 residues. V was clipped by 6 bases and J by 3 bases, with 9 bases between them. Germline assignment: CDR1 MDHEN and CDR2 SYDVKM. The CDR3 is CASSPDSYEQYF. In DNA form, the CDR3 reads TGTGCCAGCAGCCCGGACAGCTACGAGCAGTACTTC.